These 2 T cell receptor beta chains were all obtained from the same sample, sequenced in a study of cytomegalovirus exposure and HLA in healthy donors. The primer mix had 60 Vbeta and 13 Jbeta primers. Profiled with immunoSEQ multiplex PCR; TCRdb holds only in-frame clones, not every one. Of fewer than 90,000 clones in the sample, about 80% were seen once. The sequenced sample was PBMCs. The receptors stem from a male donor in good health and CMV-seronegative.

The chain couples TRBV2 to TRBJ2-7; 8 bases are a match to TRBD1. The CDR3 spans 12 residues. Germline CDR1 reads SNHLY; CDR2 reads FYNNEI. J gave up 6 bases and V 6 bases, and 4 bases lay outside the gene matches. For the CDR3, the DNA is TGTGCCAGCAGCGACAGGGGACCCGAGCAGTACTTC. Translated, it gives CASSDRGPEQYF.

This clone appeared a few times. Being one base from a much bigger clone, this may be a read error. The chain's CDR3 is CASSDGRATGELFF. The CDR3, as DNA: TGTGCCAGCAGTGACGGGAGGGCCACCGGGGAGCTGTTTTTT. This sequence joins TRBV6-1 and TRBJ2-2, with 8 bases identical to TRBD2. The CDR3 covers 14 residues. Looked up from germline, CDR1 is MNHNS and CDR2 is SASEGT. V lost 3 bases to trimming and J lost 4 bases; unmatched junction nucleotides: 1.